This T cell receptor (beta chain) is drawn from a study of cytomegalovirus exposure and HLA in healthy donors. Study results and caveats: In an earlier analysis, most TCR beta V segments were productive about 90% or about 30% of the time.

This clone occurred once. Its antigen remains unidentified. The germline gives CDR1 ENHRY, CDR2 SYGVKD. The CDR3 has 13 residues. Trimming removed 10 bases at V and 5 bases at J, with 18 bases between. Participants comprised healthy donors of bone marrow. These donors counted as nominally healthy when sampled, but unrecorded immune exposures were likely. 13 Jbeta primers and 60 Vbeta primers were used for the PCR. Original processing notes: Unique TCR beta chains numbered approximately 76 million in a later analysis, with approximately 10 million shared. Profiled with immunoSEQ multiplex PCR; TCRdb holds only in-frame clones, not every one. V, J and clone size were drawn from that table, and D and trimming were deduced from the DNA. Here the sample spans about 93,000 clones, around 84% being singletons.

Sequenced input: PBMCs. The source is a woman between 40 and 55 years old in good health and CMV-seronegative. V gene TRBV10-3 combines with J gene TRBJ2-7; D ambiguous. The CDR3 region is CATRGIEQHEQYF. Written as DNA, the CDR3 is TGTGCCACTAGAGGCATCGAGCAGCACGAGCAGTACTTC.